The present TCR beta chain was sequenced within a study of blood T cell repertoires in COVID-19. Study-wide context: T cells, B-cell-depleted T cells, or PBMCs supplied cDNA or gDNA.

Per the original data handling: It was from reference gene primer amplification that nucleated cell counts were estimated. The table came from immunoSEQ multiplex PCR; TCRdb's copy has only in-frame clones and leaves some out. Clonal size and the V and J genes are those of that table, whereas D and trimming came from the DNA. This sample yields tens of thousands of clones, of which about 88% are seen a single time; roughly 4% belongs to the top ten. The CDR3 is 16 amino acids. Trimming left V 5 bases short and J 4 bases short, with 17 bases between. The germline gives CDR1 LNHDA, CDR2 SQIVND (reference sequence).

The TCR comes from a man between 65 and 79 years old with acute or convalescent COVID-19. The sequencing input was peripheral blood. The V and J genes are TRBV19 and TRBJ2-2, with D possibly matching TRBD2 (7 bases). The CDR3 loop is CASSPRRAGATGELFF. The CDR3 DNA follows: TGTGCCAGTAGTCCCCGGAGGGCGGGGGCCACCGGGGAGCTGTTTTTT. Combining the CDR3 with reference TRBV19 and TRBJ2-2 gives the whole variable domain DGGITQSPKYLFRKEGQNVTLSCEQNLNHDAMYWYRQDPGQGLRLIYYSQIVNDFQKGDIAEGYSVSREKKESFPLTVTSAQKNPTAFYLCASSPRRAGATGELFFGEGSRLTVL.